This T cell receptor beta chain is drawn from a study of T cell responses to AZD1222 COVID-19 vaccine. TCRdb keeps only in-frame clones here, not all; method: immunoSEQ multiplex PCR. This table holds 150,000 or so clones, around 90% found once. The CDR3 contains 15 residues. V lost 3 bases, J lost 9 bases, and 16 bases lay in between. Germline CDR1 and CDR2: SGHTS and YDEGEE. The J gene is TRBJ1-6, the V gene TRBV5-8, with D perhaps matching TRBD1 (5 bases). The receptor's source is an adult in good health. The specimen was peripheral blood, collected on day 0 of AZD1222 vaccination. The DNA of the CDR3 is TGTGCCAGCAGCTCGCTTGGGGACCGGGGTTCACCCCTCCACTTT. Translated: CASSSLGDRGSPLHF. The whole variable domain, filled in from reference TRBV5-8 and TRBJ1-6, reads EAGVTQSPTHLIKTRGQQATLRCSPISGHTSVYWYQQALGLGLQFLLWYDEGEERNRGNFPPRFSGRQFPNYSSELNVNALELEDSALYLCASSSLGDRGSPLHFGNGTRLTVT.